The clone carrying this TCR beta chain occurred many times. What it binds is not known. This sample is drawn from a study of T cells after yellow fever vaccination. The CDR3 extends over 16 amino acids. V lost 6 bases, J lost 4 bases, and 11 bases stayed unmatched. A universal primer site and UMIs were added as TCR cDNA was made by 5'RACE template switching. TCRdb reprocessed the 5' RACE reads via MiXCR and lists one record per CDR3 protein. The repertoire holds about 140,000 distinct CDR3 sequences, over 7% seen once, with approximately 0.78% in the top ten. Study findings and constraints: A faster peak, day 5 versus 15, was reached by the weaker secondary response. Reappearance after the booster was seen for most primary-vaccination clones, at 96% CD4 and around 90% CD8.

V usage is TRBV12-3 or TRBV12-4 and J usage is TRBJ2-2, with 7 bases matching TRBD2. The source is a man aged 25-40 years who received the YFV17D yellow fever vaccine. The sequences come from CD4+ T cells sorted from PBMCs, collected 5 days after the yellow fever booster vaccination. The CDR3 loop reads CASRKIRLAPTGELFF. The DNA for the CDR3 is TGTGCCAGCAGGAAAATTAGACTAGCCCCCACCGGGGAGCTGTTTTTT.